The source of this TCR beta chain is a study of blood T cell repertoires in COVID-19. In the authors' methods: Amplification from reference gene primers served as the basis for estimated nucleated cell counts. Generated by immunoSEQ multiplex PCR, the TCRdb table keeps only in-frame clones and is missing some. That table gives V, J and clone size, and the DNA gave D and trimming. The table includes about 270,000 clones, about 85% detected once. Germline CDR1 SGHTA, CDR2 FQGNSA. The CDR3 has 14 amino acids. Germline trimming cut 5 bases from V and 6 bases from J; bases unmatched to any gene: 5. This receptor was identified in a woman in her 50s with active or convalescent COVID-19. The sample was peripheral blood. The chain carries TRBV7-2 and TRBJ2-1; 9 bases are shared with TRBD2. CDR3 in amino acids: CASSIGLARNEQFF. The CDR3 DNA reads TGTGCCAGCAGCATAGGACTAGCGCGCAATGAGCAGTTCTTC.